These 22 T cell receptor beta chains were sequenced from one sample in a study of blood T cells in healthy people across ages. Primers used in a second PCR of roughly 7 to 12 cycles were a sample-barcoded 5' primer and a J-beta primer mix. TCRdb reprocessed the 5' RACE reads with MiXCR, giving one entry per CDR3 protein. The table lists 850,000 to 1,000,000 distinct CDR3 sequences, just over 50% of them singletons. Sample: blood. Every receptor here comes from a woman aged 55-70 years in good health.

This clonotype was counted a single time. V gene TRBV28 combines with J gene TRBJ1-1, with D maybe TRBD1 (6 bases). CDR1 is MDHEN, CDR2 SYDVKM, per germline. Trimming stripped 4 bases from V and 11 bases from J, with 11 bases between. This CDR3 comprises 11 residues. The CDR3 region has the DNA TGTGCCAGCAGTTCACGCAGGGGTGCTTTCTTT. The encoded protein is CASSSRRGAFF.

This clonotype has just a few counts. CDR3 sequence: CASSLVFLHEAFF. Written as DNA, the CDR3 is TGTGCCAGCAGCTTAGTATTTTTGCATGAAGCTTTCTTT. The chain is built from TRBV7-2 and TRBJ1-1; no firm D call. The CDR3 consists of 13 residues. Germline lookup yields CDR1 SGHTA and CDR2 FQGNSA. V lost 1 base to trimming and J lost 7 bases, with 10 bases between them.

The V call is TRBV12-3 or TRBV12-4, the J call TRBJ2-1; D is uncertain. The V and J ends lost 3 bases and 9 bases respectively, with 12 bases between them. This CDR3 contains 13 residues. CDR3 residues: CASSLLERTEQFF. The CDR3 DNA reads TGTGCCAGCAGTTTGTTGGAACGAACTGAGCAGTTCTTC.

This clonotype was seen many times. V is TRBV3-1 and J is TRBJ2-5; D perhaps matches TRBD2 (5 bases). The DNA end lines up better with TRBJ2-7; the J call may be wrong. Germline V gene data show CDR1 as LGHDT and CDR2 as YNNKEL (reference sequence). The CDR3 is 12 residues long. DNA for the CDR3: TGTGCCAGCAAGCTGGGTGCGGGCGAGCAGTACTTC. Amino acid sequence: CASKLGAGEQYF.

This clonotype occurred a few times. This sequence joins TRBV20-1 and TRBJ2-7; D gene ambiguous. V shed 5 bases and J shed 1 base, with 15 bases lying between them. Per the germline V gene, CDR1 is DFQATT and CDR2 is SNEGSKA (reference sequence). The CDR3 length is 14 residues. The CDR3 nucleotides are TGCAGTGCTGGAAGAGGCCTGGGGTCCTACGAGCAGTACTTC. Translating gives CSAGRGLGSYEQYF.

The chain uses TRBV5-1 and TRBJ2-7; TRBD2 matches at 7 bases. CDR1 SGHRS and CDR2 YFSETQ come from the germline V gene. This CDR3 has 15 amino acids. V gave up 0 bases and J gave up 3 bases; unmatched junction bases: 6. For the CDR3, the DNA is TGCGCCAGCAGCTTGGTACAGCGGGGCCTCTACGAGCAGTACTTC. Its protein product is CASSLVQRGLYEQYF.

The sample holds a few counts of this clonotype. The chain couples TRBV6-1 to TRBJ2-5, with 12 bases fitting TRBD2. Germline-derived CDR1 and CDR2 are MNHNS and SASEGT. V was pared by 4 bases and J by 11 bases, with 5 bases of the junction left unmatched. The CDR3 runs 13 residues. DNA of the CDR3: TGTGCCAGCAGTGTCGGACTAGCGGGATCACAGTACTTC. It specifies CASSVGLAGSQYF.

The gene calls are TRBV7-2 and TRBJ2-3, with D possibly called TRBD1 or TRBD2 (5 bases each). There are 13 residues in the CDR3. Trimming removed 6 bases at V and 6 bases at J, with 13 bases between. In germline, CDR1 is SGHTA, CDR2 FQGNSA. The CDR3 reads CASRPGPPDTQYF. DNA for the CDR3: TGTGCCAGCAGGCCGGGACCCCCGGATACGCAGTATTTT.

This clonotype was seen repeatedly, ten times or more. The rearrangement uses TRBV2 and TRBJ2-7; D ambiguous. V was shortened by 3 bases and J by 2 bases, with 11 bases between the two germline ends. The CDR3 runs to 14 residues. Germline CDR1 and CDR2: SNHLY and FYNNEI. CDR3 nucleotide sequence: TGTGCCAGCAGTGACTTTCAAAGGACCTACGAGCAGTACTTC. Its protein is CASSDFQRTYEQYF. Full variable domain (rest looked up from reference TRBV2 and TRBJ2-7): EPEVTQTPSHQVTQMGQEVILRCVPISNHLYFYWYRQILGQKVEFLVSFYNNEISEKSEIFDDQFSVERPDGSNFTLKIRSTKLEDSAMYFCASSDFQRTYEQYFGPGTRLTVT.

The rearrangement links TRBV24-1 to TRBJ2-5, with D maybe TRBD2 (6 bases). The ends were cut back, 1 base at V and 11 bases at J, with 19 bases in the middle. The CDR3 consists of 15 residues. The germline CDR1 and CDR2 sequences are KGHDR and SFDVKD. This chain's CDR3 is CATSDFWRDPHEQYF. CDR3 nucleotide sequence: TGTGCCACCAGTGATTTTTGGCGGGACCCCCATGAGCAGTACTTC.

This clonotype was counted a single time. This chain links TRBV6-4 with TRBJ2-4; D unclear. V shed 4 bases and J shed 0 bases, with 10 bases lying between them. The CDR3 is made up of 15 amino acids. Germline CDR1 MRHNA, CDR2 SNTAGT. This CDR3 reads CASSVLRIAKNIQYF. The CDR3 region has the DNA TGTGCCAGCAGTGTGCTTCGGATAGCCAAAAACATTCAGTACTTC.

This clonotype was seen only a few times. The chain couples TRBV3-1 to TRBJ1-5; no firm D call. The CDR3 contains 13 residues. The germline V gene has CDR1 LGHDT and CDR2 YNNKEL (reference sequence). Trimming took 3 bases from V and 6 from J, leaving 9 bases between them. Written as DNA, the CDR3 is TGTGCCAGCAGCCACAGCTCGGGTCAGCCCCAGCATTTT. Protein: CASSHSSGQPQHF.

This clonotype was recorded a few times. V and J are TRBV4-1 and TRBJ2-5; 9 bases match TRBD1. The CDR3 runs 15 residues. Germline CDR1 and CDR2: MGHRA and YSYEKL. V lost 3 bases and J lost 4; bases outside the gene matches: 6. DNA of the CDR3: TGCGCCAGCAGCCAGCGGACAGGGGTCTTAGAGACCCAGTACTTC. It codes for CASSQRTGVLETQYF.

This clonotype was detected only once. This sequence joins TRBV6-5 and TRBJ2-5, with TRBD1 as a possible D gene (6 bases). The J call may be in error: the DNA end matches TRBJ2-7 better. Germline V gene lookup returns CDR1 MNHEY and CDR2 SVGAGI. The CDR3 spans 15 residues. CDR3 in amino acids: CASRPFPRGTYEQYF. As DNA, the CDR3 is TGTGCCAGCAGACCCTTTCCCAGGGGAACCTACGAGCAGTACTTC.

The rearrangement links TRBV29-1 to TRBJ2-1, with 11 bases lining up with TRBD1. Germline V gene sequence: CDR1 SQVTM, CDR2 ANQGSEA. The CDR3 contains 12 residues. V shed 8 bases and J 8 bases; nucleotides not matched to a gene: 5. CDR3 nucleotide sequence: TGCAGCCTCCGGACAGGGGGCTATGAGCAGTTCTTC. It translates to CSLRTGGYEQFF.

This chain links TRBV15 with TRBJ2-1; D is unresolved. Germline V gene sequence: CDR1 LNHNV, CDR2 YYDKDF (reference sequence). The CDR3 spans 16 residues. Trimming removed 0 bases from V and 8 bases from J, with 17 bases in between. CDR3 loop: CATSRDKVLSMDEQFF. The CDR3 DNA follows: TGTGCCACCAGCAGAGATAAGGTCCTGTCAATGGATGAGCAGTTCTTC.

The chain uses TRBV5-1 and TRBJ2-7; D unresolved. CDR1 and CDR2 from the germline V gene are SGHRS and YFSETQ. The CDR3 is 15 residues long. The V end lost 0 bases, the J end lost 2 bases, and 12 bases lay between the germline ends. CDR3 DNA: TGCGCCAGCAGCTTGGCCCGGAGTTCTGCCTACGAGCAGTACTTC. Translation gives CASSLARSSAYEQYF.

The chain is built from TRBV6-5 and TRBJ2-4, with D tentatively TRBD1 (5 bases). V was shortened by 6 bases and J by 2 bases, with 8 bases between the two germline ends. This CDR3 is built from 13 residues. The V gene's germline CDR1 is MNHEY and CDR2 SVGAGI. CDR3 sequence (DNA): TGTGCCAGCAGGGGGCAGCCCAAAAACATTCAGTACTTC. Amino acid sequence: CASRGQPKNIQYF.

J is TRBJ1-4 and V is TRBV4-1; 8 nucleotides align to TRBD1. CDR3 length: 14 residues. Germline trimming cut 4 bases from V and 8 bases from J; bases unmatched to any gene: 6. CDR1 is MGHRA and CDR2 is YSYEKL in the germline V gene. In nucleotides, the CDR3 is TGCGCCAGCAGCCGCGGACAGGGTTTAGAAAAACTGTTTTTT. Its protein is CASSRGQGLEKLFF.

This clonotype occurred a few times. This chain links TRBV6-5 with TRBJ2-6; 15 bases are a match to TRBD2. This CDR3 spans 18 amino acids. CDR1 MNHEY and CDR2 SVGAGI come from the germline V gene. Trimming at V came to 0 bases and at J to 3 bases, leaving 0 bases not matched to a gene. The CDR3 is CASSYSGLAGGGANVLTF. CDR3 nucleotides: TGTGCCAGCAGTTACTCGGGACTAGCGGGAGGTGGGGCCAACGTCCTGACTTTC.

The chain couples TRBV28 to TRBJ2-7, with D possibly matching TRBD2 (5 bases). Germline CDR1 is MDHEN and CDR2 is SYDVKM. Trimming shortened V by 9 bases and J by 4 bases, and 19 bases separated the two germline ends. This CDR3 spans 14 amino acids. This CDR3 reads CASDTGRGKYEQYF. CDR3 nucleotides: TGTGCCAGTGACACGGGGAGAGGAAAATACGAGCAGTACTTC.

The chain couples TRBV11-1 to TRBJ2-3; 9 nucleotides align to TRBD1. This CDR3 has 15 residues. In germline, CDR1 is SGHAT, CDR2 FQDESV (reference sequence). Germline trimming cut 5 bases from V and 4 bases from J; bases unmatched to any gene: 7. CDR3 sequence reads: CASSPGTGIADTQYF. The CDR3 region has the DNA TGTGCCAGCAGCCCCGGGACAGGGATCGCAGATACGCAGTATTTT.